The present T cell receptor (beta chain) was sequenced within a study of blood T cell repertoires in COVID-19. Study overall: Some COVID-19 samples were acute and others convalescent; all came from the United States, Italy and Spain.

Germline V CDR1 and CDR2: KGHSH, LQKENI. The CDR3 consists of 13 residues. J gave up 7 bases and V 4 bases, and 6 bases lay outside the gene matches. Followed over time, Seattle patients had been enrolled while infection was active. In the source study's methods: Nucleated cell number was recorded as an estimate derived from reference gene primer amplification. The method was immunoSEQ multiplex PCR; TCRdb's version includes in-frame clones alone and lacks a portion of them. That table gives V, J and clone size, and the DNA gave D and trimming. The sample shows roughly 150,000 clones, 84% of them seen only once.

This receptor was taken from a woman older than 75 with COVID-19, enrolled during active disease. The rearrangement joins TRBV18 to TRBJ2-5; 7 bases fit TRBD1. The material sequenced was peripheral blood. The CDR3 DNA is TGTGCCAGCTCACTCGACAGGGATGGGACCCAGTACTTC. The encoded protein is CASSLDRDGTQYF.